The 5 T cell receptor beta chains below all came from one sample that was sequenced in a study of blood T cell repertoires in COVID-19. The protocol was immunoSEQ multiplex PCR, while the TCRdb copy is restricted to in-frame clones and leaves out a portion. The repertoire includes approximately 79,000 clones, 80% to 90% of them detected once, and less than 0.65% sits in the top ten. Sequenced: peripheral blood. These receptors originate from a man aged 55 to 69 with acute or convalescent COVID-19.

The chain links TRBV24-1 to TRBJ2-3, with D unclear. This CDR3 is 14 amino acids long. Trimming stripped 1 base from V and 6 bases from J, with 10 bases between. Germline V gene lookup returns CDR1 KGHDR and CDR2 SFDVKD. CDR3 region: CATSDLSPRDTQYF. CDR3 sequence (DNA): TGTGCCACCAGTGATTTAAGCCCGAGGGATACGCAGTATTTT.

This sequence joins TRBV9 and TRBJ1-1; D unresolved. Germline loops: CDR1 SGDLS, CDR2 YYNGEE. The CDR3 loop spans 13 amino acids. Between the trimmed V and J ends, which lost 7 bases and 0 bases, there was a span of 10 bases. The CDR3 sequence: CASAQALNTEAFF. The CDR3, as DNA: TGTGCCAGCGCCCAGGCCCTGAACACTGAAGCTTTCTTT.

This chain joins TRBV9 and TRBJ1-2; TRBD1 matches 7 bases. In germline, CDR1 is SGDLS, CDR2 YYNGEE. J was trimmed by 3 bases and V by 4 bases; bases with no gene match: 12. This CDR3 contains 16 residues. CDR3 DNA sequence: TGTGCCAGCAGCCCAGGGGGGTCCGCCCTTGACTATGGCTACACCTTC. The encoded protein is CASSPGGSALDYGYTF.

The V gene is TRBV5-6, the J gene TRBJ2-1; TRBD2 aligns across 8 bases. Germline V gene lookup returns CDR1 SGHDT and CDR2 YYEEEE. This CDR3 has 15 residues. V dropped 3 bases and J dropped 7; count of bases not matched to a gene: 9. Here the CDR3 reads CASSSRLAPTNEQFF. The CDR3 DNA reads as TGTGCCAGCAGCTCCAGACTAGCGCCTACGAATGAGCAGTTCTTC.

This rearrangement joins TRBV29-1 to TRBJ1-1; maybe TRBD1 (6 bases). The germline CDR1 and CDR2 sequences are SQVTM and ANQGSEA. V lost 6 bases and J lost 0, with 11 bases in between. The CDR3 has 13 residues. The CDR3 reads CSVGGQMNTEAFF. CDR3 nucleotides: TGCAGCGTCGGAGGACAGATGAACACTGAAGCTTTCTTT.